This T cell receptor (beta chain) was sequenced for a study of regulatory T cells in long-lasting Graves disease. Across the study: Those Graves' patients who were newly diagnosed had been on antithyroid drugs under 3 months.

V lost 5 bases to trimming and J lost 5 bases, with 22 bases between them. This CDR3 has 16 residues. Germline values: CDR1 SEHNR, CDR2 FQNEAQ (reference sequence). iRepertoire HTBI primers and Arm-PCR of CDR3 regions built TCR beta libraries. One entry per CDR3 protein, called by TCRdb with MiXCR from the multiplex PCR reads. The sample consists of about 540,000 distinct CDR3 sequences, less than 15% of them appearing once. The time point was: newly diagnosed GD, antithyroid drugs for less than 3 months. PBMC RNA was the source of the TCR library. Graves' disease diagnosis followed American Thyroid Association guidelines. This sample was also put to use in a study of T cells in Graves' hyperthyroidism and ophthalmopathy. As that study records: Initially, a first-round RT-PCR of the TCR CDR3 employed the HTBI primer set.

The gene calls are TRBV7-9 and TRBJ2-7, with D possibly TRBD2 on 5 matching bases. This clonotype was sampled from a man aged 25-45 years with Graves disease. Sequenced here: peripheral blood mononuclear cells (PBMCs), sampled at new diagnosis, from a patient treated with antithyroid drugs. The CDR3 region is CASSPRRLPSVHEQYF. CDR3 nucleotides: TGTGCCAGCAGCCCCCGGAGGTTGCCTAGTGTACACGAGCAGTACTTC.